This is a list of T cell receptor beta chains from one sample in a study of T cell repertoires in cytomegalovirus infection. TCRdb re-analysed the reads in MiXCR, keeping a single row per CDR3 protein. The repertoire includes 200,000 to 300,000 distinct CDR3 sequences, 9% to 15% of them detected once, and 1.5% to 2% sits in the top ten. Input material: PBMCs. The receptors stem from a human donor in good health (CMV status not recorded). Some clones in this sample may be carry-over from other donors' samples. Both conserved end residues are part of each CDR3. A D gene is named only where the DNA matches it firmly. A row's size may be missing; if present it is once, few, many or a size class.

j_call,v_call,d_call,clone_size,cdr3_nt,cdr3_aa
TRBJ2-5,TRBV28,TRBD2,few,TGTGCCAGCAGTCGACCCTCAGCGGGAGTACGGGAGACCCAGTACTTC,CASSRPSAGVRETQYF
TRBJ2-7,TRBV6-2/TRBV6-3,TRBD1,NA,TGTGCCAGCCGAAAGGGGACAGGGAGCTACGAGCAGTACTTC,CASRKGTGSYEQYF
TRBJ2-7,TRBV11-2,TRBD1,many,TGTGCCAGCAGTTCTCGACAGGGTTCCTACGAGCAGTACTTC,CASSSRQGSYEQYF
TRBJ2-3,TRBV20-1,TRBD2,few,TGCAGTGCTAGAGCGGGATTAGCGGGAGGAAGGGAAGATACGCAGTATTTT,CSARAGLAGGREDTQYF
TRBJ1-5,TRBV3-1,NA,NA,TGTGCCAGCAGCCAAGGGACGGCATATAATCAGCCCCAGCATTTT,CASSQGTAYNQPQHF
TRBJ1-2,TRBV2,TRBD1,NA,TGTGCCAGCAGTTTCGGGACAGGGAGAGTCTATGGCTACACCTTC,CASSFGTGRVYGYTF
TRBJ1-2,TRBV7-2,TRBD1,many,TGTGCCAGCAGGTTTACAGGGGCCAGAGCTAACTATGGCTACACCTTC,CASRFTGARANYGYTF
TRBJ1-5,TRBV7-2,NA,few,TGTGCCAGCAGTCCGACAAGAGGCAATCAGCCCCAGCATTTT,CASSPTRGNQPQHF
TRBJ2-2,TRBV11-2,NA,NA,TGTGCCAGCAGCTTAACACTTTACACCGGGGAGCTGTTTTTT,CASSLTLYTGELFF
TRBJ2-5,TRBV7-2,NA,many,TGTGCCAGCACCTCACAGGTGCTAGAGACCCAGTACTTC,CASTSQVLETQYF
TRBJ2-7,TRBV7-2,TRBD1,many,TGTGCCAGCAGCTCAACCCACAGGGGGCCAACCTACGAGCAGTACTTC,CASSSTHRGPTYEQYF
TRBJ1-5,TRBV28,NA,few,TGTGCCAGCAGGCGTCCTAGCAATCAGCCCCAGCATTTT,CASRRPSNQPQHF
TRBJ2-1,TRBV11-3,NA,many,TGTGCCAGCAGCTTAGAGTTCGCTGGGGGGTACAATGAGCAGTTCTTC,CASSLEFAGGYNEQFF
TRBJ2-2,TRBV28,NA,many,TGTGCCAGCAGTCAAAGCGATCCCCCCGGGGAGCTGTTTTTT,CASSQSDPPGELFF
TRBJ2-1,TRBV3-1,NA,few,TGTGCCAGCAGCCAAGAGGTGCGGAGCCGGGGAAATGAGCAGTTCTTC,CASSQEVRSRGNEQFF
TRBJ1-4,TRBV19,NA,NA,TGTGCCAGTAGACCCCCTTCAAGCCCCAATGAAAAACTGTTTTTT,CASRPPSSPNEKLFF
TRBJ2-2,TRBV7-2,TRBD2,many,TGTGCCAGCAGCTTAGACGTCGCTAGCGGGACAACCGGGGAGCTGTTTTTT,CASSLDVASGTTGELFF
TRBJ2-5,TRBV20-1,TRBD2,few,TGCAGTGCTAGAGCCCGAAGACTAGCGGGAGAGACCCAGTACTTC,CSARARRLAGETQYF